This passage covers 20 T cell receptor beta chains from one sample sequenced in a study of blood T cell repertoires in COVID-19. This table comes from immunoSEQ multiplex PCR, and its TCRdb copy is limited to in-frame clones, with some not included. Here the sample spans about 140,000 clones, roughly 91% being singletons. Material: peripheral blood. Receptors were obtained from a man aged 55 to 69 with active or convalescent COVID-19.

The chain carries TRBV7-3 and TRBJ2-1; 9 bases line up with TRBD2. This CDR3 contains 15 residues. Per germline, CDR1 SGHTA and CDR2 FQGTGA. The trim removed 2 bases at V and 2 bases at J, leaving 1 base unmatched. The DNA of the CDR3 is TGTGCCAGCAGCTTAGCGGGAGGGACCTACAATGAGCAGTTCTTC. This encodes CASSLAGGTYNEQFF.

The CDR3 DNA reads as TGTGCCAGCAGCCTACTCCGTCCTCTCGAGACCCAGTACTTC. Its protein product is CASSLLRPLETQYF. This rearrangement joins TRBV7-9 to TRBJ2-5; no firm D call. The V end lost 5 bases, the J end lost 5 bases, and 15 bases lay between the germline ends. Per germline, CDR1 SEHNR and CDR2 FQNEAQ (reference sequence). The CDR3 loop spans 14 amino acids.

In this sample, this clone turned up a few times. V and J are TRBV7-2 and TRBJ2-5; 11 bases are shared with TRBD2. The CDR3 spans 18 residues. Germline-derived CDR1 and CDR2 are SGHTA and FQGNSA. The V and J ends lost 4 bases and 5 bases, in that order; junction bases with no gene match: 15. CDR3 loop: CASSSEEILAGGGETQYF. CDR3 in DNA: TGTGCCAGCAGCTCCGAAGAGATCCTAGCGGGAGGCGGGGAGACCCAGTACTTC. The full variable domain, in which reference TRBV7-2 and TRBJ2-5 provide the parts outside the CDR3, is GAGVSQSPSNKVTEKGKDVELRCDPISGHTALYWYRQSLGQGLEFLIYFQGNSAPDKSGLPSDRFSAERTGGSVSTLTIQRTQQEDSAVYLCASSSEEILAGGGETQYFGPGTRLLVL.

This chain uses TRBV28 with TRBJ2-7; D not resolved. The CDR3 spans 11 residues. CDR1 and CDR2 (germline): MDHEN, SYDVKM. V was clipped by 4 bases and J by 3 bases, with 4 bases between them. In DNA form, the CDR3 reads TGTGCCAGCAGTTCGAGCTACGAGCAGTACTTC. Residues: CASSSSYEQYF.

The chain links TRBV28 to TRBJ1-1; 7 bases match TRBD1. The CDR3 runs 14 residues. Germline-derived CDR1 and CDR2 are MDHEN and SYDVKM. Trimming cost V 2 bases and J 5 bases; bases outside gene matches: 5. The CDR3 DNA reads as TGTGCCAGCAGTTTACAGGGGGGTAAGACTGAAGCTTTCTTT. As protein: CASSLQGGKTEAFF.

This clone was seen just once. The V gene is TRBV30, the J gene TRBJ1-2, with D perhaps matching TRBD1 (6 bases). The CDR3 covers 13 residues. Trimming pared 3 bases from V and 8 bases from J, leaving 16 bases between. Germline lookup yields CDR1 GTSNPN and CDR2 SVGIG (reference sequence). The CDR3: CAWSLRGLGGYTF. CDR3 sequence (DNA): TGTGCCTGGAGCCTCAGGGGCCTGGGGGGCTACACCTTC. Variable domain in full (rest from reference TRBV30 and TRBJ1-2): SQTIHQWPATLVQPVGSPLSLECTVEGTSNPNLYWYRQAAGRGLQLLFYSVGIGQISSEVPQNLSASRPQDRQFILSSKKLLLSDSGFYLCAWSLRGLGGYTFGSGTRLTVV.

J is TRBJ2-5 and V is TRBV6-2 or TRBV6-3; the D is unclear. V was pared by 2 bases and J by 5 bases, with 3 bases between. This CDR3 is built from 11 residues. CDR1 is MNHEY and CDR2 is SVGEGT in the germline V gene. DNA for the CDR3: TGTGCCAGCAGTTACCTGGAGACCCAGTACTTC. Translation: CASSYLETQYF.

The chain recombines TRBV24-1 with TRBJ1-4; 9 nucleotides match TRBD1. Germline V lookup: CDR1 KGHDR, CDR2 SFDVKD. This CDR3 region has 15 residues. V was clipped by 5 bases and J by 7 bases; unmatched bases: 7. The DNA of the CDR3 is TGTGCCACCAGTGCCGGGACAGGGATATCTGAAAAACTGTTTTTT. It codes for CATSAGTGISEKLFF.

This clone showed up just once. The gene calls are TRBV7-3 and TRBJ2-7, with D perhaps matching TRBD1 (5 bases). The V gene's germline CDR1 is SGHTA and CDR2 FQGTGA. The CDR3 is 14 residues long. Deletions cut 2 bases from V and 5 bases from J, with 13 bases between. Written as DNA, the CDR3 is TGTGCCAGCAGCTTAGGACACCCTGACGACGAGCAGTACTTC. Translation: CASSLGHPDDEQYF.

The chain links TRBV6-2 or TRBV6-3 to TRBJ2-3; D remains unclear. Germline V gene sequence: CDR1 MNHEY, CDR2 SVGEGT. The CDR3 has 12 residues. The germline V and J ends were trimmed by 6 bases and 2 bases, with 6 bases remaining between them. The CDR3 loop is CASSPFTDTQYF. DNA of the CDR3: TGTGCCAGCAGCCCCTTCACAGATACGCAGTATTTT.

This chain joins TRBV27 and TRBJ1-1; D unclear. V was clipped by 7 bases and J by 5 bases, with 14 bases between them. Germline loops: CDR1 MNHEY, CDR2 SMNVEV (reference sequence). The CDR3 has 13 residues. The CDR3: CASIRSGETEAFF. Here the CDR3 DNA reads TGTGCCAGCATTCGATCAGGCGAGACTGAAGCTTTCTTT.

CDR3 nucleotide sequence: TGTGCCAGCAAACTAGCGGCTGCCACCGGGGAGCTGTTTTTT. It encodes CASKLAAATGELFF. V gene TRBV2 combines with J gene TRBJ2-2; 8 positions agree with TRBD2. V lost 7 bases to trimming and J lost 4 bases; unmatched junction nucleotides: 5. This CDR3 has 14 residues. CDR1 is SNHLY and CDR2 is FYNNEI in the germline V gene. The whole variable domain, filled in from reference TRBV2 and TRBJ2-2, reads EPEVTQTPSHQVTQMGQEVILRCVPISNHLYFYWYRQILGQKVEFLVSFYNNEISEKSEIFDDQFSVERPDGSNFTLKIRSTKLEDSAMYFCASKLAAATGELFFGEGSRLTVL.

The V call is TRBV6-1, the J call TRBJ2-1, with D possibly matching TRBD1 (5 bases). This CDR3 contains 13 residues. CDR1 is MNHNS and CDR2 is SASEGT in the germline V gene. Between the trimmed V and J ends, which lost 2 bases and 10 bases, there was a span of 12 bases. The CDR3 sequence is CASSESAGWEQFF. The CDR3 bases are TGTGCCAGCAGTGAATCAGCAGGGTGGGAGCAGTTCTTC.

The rearrangement links TRBV19 to TRBJ2-3; possible D gene TRBD1, 6 bases. Trimming took 3 bases from V and 4 from J, leaving 20 bases between them. Germline CDR1 reads LNHDA; CDR2 reads SQIVND (reference sequence). The CDR3 extends over 17 amino acids. For the CDR3, the DNA is TGTGCCAGTAGTATGATGGGGAACAGGGTGTATGCAGATACGCAGTATTTT. Translation gives CASSMMGNRVYADTQYF. Variable domain in full (rest from reference TRBV19 and TRBJ2-3): DGGITQSPKYLFRKEGQNVTLSCEQNLNHDAMYWYRQDPGQGLRLIYYSQIVNDFQKGDIAEGYSVSREKKESFPLTVTSAQKNPTAFYLCASSMMGNRVYADTQYFGPGTRLTVL.

With regard to this clone: An end of the junction does not agree with germline; a read error may underlie this. The genes are TRBV5-5 and TRBJ2-5; 8 bases are a match to TRBD2. Germline V gene sequence: CDR1 SGHKS, CDR2 YYEKEE (reference sequence). The CDR3 runs to 13 residues. This chain's CDR3 is CASSFRGEREWHF. The CDR3 DNA reads as TGTGCCAGCAGCTTCCGTGGTGAGCGGGAGTGGCACTTC.

The chain uses TRBV28 and TRBJ1-5; the D gene is possibly TRBD1 (5 bases). Trimming left V 4 bases short and J 6 bases short, with 25 bases between. Germline V gene data show CDR1 as MDHEN and CDR2 as SYDVKM. The CDR3 runs 18 residues. The CDR3 region has the DNA TGTGCCAGCAGTTGGGGCAGTGGGTCTTCCATGAAGCGTCAGCCCCAGCATTTT. Amino acid sequence: CASSWGSGSSMKRQPQHF.

This chain connects TRBV7-2 to TRBJ2-1, with 12 bases aligning to TRBD2. The germline V gene has CDR1 SGHTA and CDR2 FQGNSA. The CDR3 contains 19 residues. V trimming: 5 bases; J trimming: 7 bases; junction bases outside the gene matches: 18. The CDR3 spells CASSTTGTSGPPSYNEQFF. Written as DNA, the CDR3 is TGTGCCAGCAGCACGACCGGGACTAGCGGGCCCCCCTCTTATAATGAGCAGTTCTTC.

The J gene is TRBJ2-1, the V gene TRBV2; 9 bases line up with TRBD2. This CDR3 has 16 amino acids. V shed 7 bases, J shed 0 bases, and the junction held 7 bases outside the gene matches. CDR1 SNHLY and CDR2 FYNNEI come from the germline V gene. CDR3 amino acids: CASIRLAGSSYNEQFF. The CDR3 DNA is TGTGCCAGCATACGGCTAGCGGGGAGCTCCTACAATGAGCAGTTCTTC.

The rearrangement links TRBV10-3 to TRBJ2-1, with 9 nucleotides matching TRBD2. Germline CDR1 ENHRY, CDR2 SYGVKD. The trim removed 0 bases at V and 5 bases at J, leaving 8 bases unmatched. The CDR3 contains 17 residues. In DNA form, the CDR3 reads TGTGCCATCAGTGAGTCGAGGGCTAGCGGGGATAACAATGAGCAGTTCTTC. It encodes CAISESRASGDNNEQFF.

This chain links TRBV11-2 with TRBJ1-2; D gene uncertain. Looked up from germline, CDR1 is SGHAT and CDR2 is FQNNGV. Trimming removed 3 bases at V and 4 bases at J, with 6 bases between. The CDR3 covers 12 residues. The CDR3 is CASSFSSYGYTF. CDR3 coding DNA: TGTGCCAGCAGCTTTTCGAGCTATGGCTACACCTTC.